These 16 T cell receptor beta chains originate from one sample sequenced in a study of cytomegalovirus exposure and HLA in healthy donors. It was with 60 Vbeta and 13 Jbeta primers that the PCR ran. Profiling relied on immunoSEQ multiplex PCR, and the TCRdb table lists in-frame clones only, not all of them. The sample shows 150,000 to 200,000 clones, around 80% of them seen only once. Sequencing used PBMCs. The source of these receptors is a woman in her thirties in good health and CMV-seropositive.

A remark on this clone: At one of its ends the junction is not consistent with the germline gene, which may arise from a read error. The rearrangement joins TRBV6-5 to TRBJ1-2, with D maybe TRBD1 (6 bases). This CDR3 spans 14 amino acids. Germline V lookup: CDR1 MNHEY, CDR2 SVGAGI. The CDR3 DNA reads TGTGCCGGCAGTTACTCAAGGGACACTGGTGGCTACACCTTC. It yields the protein CAGSYSRDTGGYTF.

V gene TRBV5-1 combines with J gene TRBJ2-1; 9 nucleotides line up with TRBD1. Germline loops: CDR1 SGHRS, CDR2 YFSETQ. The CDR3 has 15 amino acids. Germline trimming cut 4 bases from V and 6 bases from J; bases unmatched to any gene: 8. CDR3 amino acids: CASSLGTGNGNEQFF. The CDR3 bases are TGCGCCAGCAGCCTGGGGACAGGGAATGGCAATGAGCAGTTCTTC.

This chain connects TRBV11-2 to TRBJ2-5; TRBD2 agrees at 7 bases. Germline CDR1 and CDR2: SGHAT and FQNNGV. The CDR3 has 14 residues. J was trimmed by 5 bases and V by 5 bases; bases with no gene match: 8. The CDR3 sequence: CASSPQWGGETQYF. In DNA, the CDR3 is TGTGCCAGCAGCCCGCAATGGGGAGGGGAGACCCAGTACTTC.

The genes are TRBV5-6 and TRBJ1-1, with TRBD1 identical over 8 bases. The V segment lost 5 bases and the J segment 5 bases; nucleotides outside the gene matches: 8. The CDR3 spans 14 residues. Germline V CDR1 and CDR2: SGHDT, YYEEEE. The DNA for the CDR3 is TGTGCCAGCAGTAAGACAGGGGTACAAACTGAAGCTTTCTTT. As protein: CASSKTGVQTEAFF.

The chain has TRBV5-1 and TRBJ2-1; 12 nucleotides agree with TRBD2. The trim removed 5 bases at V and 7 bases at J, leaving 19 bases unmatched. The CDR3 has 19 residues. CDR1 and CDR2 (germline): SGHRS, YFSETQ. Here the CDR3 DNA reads TGCGCCAGCAGGGAAGTGACTAGCGGGAGAATTGTGGGTCTGAATGAGCAGTTCTTC. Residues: CASREVTSGRIVGLNEQFF.

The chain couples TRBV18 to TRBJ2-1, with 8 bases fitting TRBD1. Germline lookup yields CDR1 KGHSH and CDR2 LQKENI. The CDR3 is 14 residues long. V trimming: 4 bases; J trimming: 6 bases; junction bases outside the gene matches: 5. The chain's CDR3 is CASSLTGESNEQFF. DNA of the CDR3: TGTGCCAGCTCACTGACAGGGGAAAGCAATGAGCAGTTCTTC.

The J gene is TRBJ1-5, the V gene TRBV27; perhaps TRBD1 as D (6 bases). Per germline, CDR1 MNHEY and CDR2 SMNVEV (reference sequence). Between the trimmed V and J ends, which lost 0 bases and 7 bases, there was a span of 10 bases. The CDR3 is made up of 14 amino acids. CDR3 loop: CASSLSWGRQPQHF. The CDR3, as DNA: TGTGCCAGCAGTTTATCGTGGGGGCGCCAGCCCCAGCATTTT.

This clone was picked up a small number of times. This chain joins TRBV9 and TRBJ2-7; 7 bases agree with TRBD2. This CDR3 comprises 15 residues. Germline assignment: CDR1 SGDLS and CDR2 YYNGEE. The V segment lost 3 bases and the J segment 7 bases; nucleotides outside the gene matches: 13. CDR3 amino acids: CASSEGSSGLREQYF. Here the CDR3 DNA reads TGTGCCAGCAGCGAGGGGTCTAGCGGCCTGCGGGAGCAGTACTTC.

CDR3 bases: TGCGCCAGCAGTAGCCAGGGACAGCATGGCTATGGCTACACCTTC. It is translated as CASSSQGQHGYGYTF. The V call is TRBV5-1, the J call TRBJ1-2, with 7 positions matching TRBD1. The J segment lost 4 bases and the V segment lost 5 bases, leaving 11 bases of the junction unmatched. CDR3 length equals 15 residues. CDR1 and CDR2 (germline): SGHRS, YFSETQ.

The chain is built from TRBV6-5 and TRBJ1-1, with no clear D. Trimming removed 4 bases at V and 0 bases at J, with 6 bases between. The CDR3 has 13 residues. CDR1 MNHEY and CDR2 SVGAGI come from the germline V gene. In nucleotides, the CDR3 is TGTGCCAGCAGTTGGCAAGTGAACACTGAAGCTTTCTTT. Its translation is CASSWQVNTEAFF.

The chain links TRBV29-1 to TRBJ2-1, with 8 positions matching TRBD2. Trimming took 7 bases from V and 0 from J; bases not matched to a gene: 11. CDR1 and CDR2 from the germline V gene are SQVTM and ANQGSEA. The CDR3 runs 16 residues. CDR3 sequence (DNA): TGCAGCGCCCAAAACCAGCGGGGGAGCTCCTACAATGAGCAGTTCTTC. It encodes CSAQNQRGSSYNEQFF.

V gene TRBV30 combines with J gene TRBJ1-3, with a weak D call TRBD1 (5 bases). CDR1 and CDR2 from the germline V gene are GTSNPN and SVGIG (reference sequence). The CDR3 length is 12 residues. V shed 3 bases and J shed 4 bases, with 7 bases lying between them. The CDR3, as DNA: TGTGCCTGGAGCAGACAGGGAAACACCATATATTTT. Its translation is CAWSRQGNTIYF.

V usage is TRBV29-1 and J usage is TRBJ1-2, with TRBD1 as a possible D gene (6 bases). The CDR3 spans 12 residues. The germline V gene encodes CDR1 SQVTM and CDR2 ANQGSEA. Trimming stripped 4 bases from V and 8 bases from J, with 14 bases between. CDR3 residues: CSVGGRFRGYTF. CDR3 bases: TGCAGCGTTGGGGGGCGCTTTCGGGGCTACACCTTC.

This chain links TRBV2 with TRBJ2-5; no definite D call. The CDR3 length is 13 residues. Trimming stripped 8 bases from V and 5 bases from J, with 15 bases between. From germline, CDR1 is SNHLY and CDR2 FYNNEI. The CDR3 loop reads CASHPTGLETQYF. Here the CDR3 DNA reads TGTGCCAGCCACCCAACGGGTCTGGAGACCCAGTACTTC.

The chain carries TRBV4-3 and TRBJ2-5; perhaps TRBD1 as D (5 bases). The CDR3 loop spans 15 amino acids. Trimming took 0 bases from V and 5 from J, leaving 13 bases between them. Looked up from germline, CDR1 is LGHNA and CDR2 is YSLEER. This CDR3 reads CASSQDLSGIETQYF. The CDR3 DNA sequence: TGCGCCAGCAGCCAAGACTTGTCAGGGATTGAGACCCAGTACTTC.

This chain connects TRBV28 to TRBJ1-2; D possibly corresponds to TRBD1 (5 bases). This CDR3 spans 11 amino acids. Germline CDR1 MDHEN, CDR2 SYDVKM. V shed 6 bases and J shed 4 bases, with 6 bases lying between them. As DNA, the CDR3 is TGTGCCAGCAGGCAGGGCTATGGCTACACCTTC. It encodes CASRQGYGYTF.